The 25 T cell receptor beta chains reported below all come from one sample, sequenced in a study of CD8+CD57+ T cells in acquired aplastic anemia. TCR beta VDJ and CDR3 were profiled, and genomic DNA was the template. TCRdb re-called the reads with MiXCR, one entry per CDR3 protein. The profile shows 250,000 to 350,000 distinct CDR3 sequences, 55% to 65% of them singletons. Sequencing used sorted CD4+, CD8+, or CD8+CD57+ T cells (not recorded which) from PBMCs. Receptors were obtained from a human donor with severe aplastic anemia or a healthy control (not recorded which).

This chain connects TRBV30 to TRBJ1-5; no clear D gene. The CDR3 contains 13 residues. Trimming cost V 5 bases and J 0 bases, with 8 bases left between them. The germline gives CDR1 GTSNPN, CDR2 SVGIG (reference sequence). This CDR3 is CAWAVASNQPQHF. CDR3 bases: TGTGCCTGGGCCGTAGCTAGCAATCAGCCCCAGCATTTT.

This clonotype was seen a few times. V and J are TRBV20-1 and TRBJ2-5, with D unresolved. The CDR3 sequence is 15 residues long. The germline CDR1 and CDR2 sequences are DFQATT and SNEGSKA (reference sequence). Trimming pared 6 bases from V and 2 bases from J, leaving 19 bases between. CDR3 sequence (DNA): TGCAGTGCAGCGAGCGACCGAACGGAGCAAGAGACCCAGTACTTC. This translates into CSAASDRTEQETQYF.

The rearrangement links TRBV2 to TRBJ1-1; D gene uncertain. The ends were cut back, 5 bases at V and 10 bases at J, with 17 bases in the middle. From germline, CDR1 is SNHLY and CDR2 FYNNEI. The CDR3 loop spans 13 amino acids. CDR3 amino acids: CASSHKLNTRAFF. The CDR3 DNA reads as TGTGCCAGCAGTCACAAGCTGAACACTAGAGCTTTCTTT.

CDR3 region: CSATDTNTGELFF. The DNA for the CDR3 is TGCAGTGCTACTGACACGAACACCGGGGAGCTGTTTTTT. This chain connects TRBV20-1 to TRBJ2-2; unclear D gene. Per the germline V gene, CDR1 is DFQATT and CDR2 is SNEGSKA (reference sequence). The CDR3 runs 13 residues. V dropped 4 bases and J dropped 0 bases, with 6 bases sitting between them.

This clonotype was seen ten or more times. For the CDR3, the DNA is TGTGCCAGCAGTTTGGGTGGAAGGAACTACGAGCAGTACTTC. Translation: CASSLGGRNYEQYF. The chain links TRBV6-2 or TRBV6-3 to TRBJ2-7; no definite D call. CDR3 length equals 14 residues. The germline gives CDR1 MNHEY, CDR2 SVGEGT. V lost 4 bases, J lost 3 bases, and 13 bases lay in between.

This clonotype has just one count. This chain connects TRBV7-9 to TRBJ1-1, with D uncertain. V gave up 0 bases and J gave up 11 bases, with 4 bases separating them. CDR1 is SEHNR, CDR2 FQNEAQ, per germline (reference sequence). The CDR3 consists of 10 residues. As DNA, the CDR3 is TGTGCCAGCAGCTTAGCGCAGGCTTTCTTT. It yields the protein CASSLAQAFF.

This chain uses TRBV5-1 with TRBJ2-5; D is possibly TRBD1 or TRBD2 (5 bases each). CDR1 is SGHRS, CDR2 YFSETQ, per germline. This CDR3 region has 15 residues. V was shortened by 1 base and J by 3 bases, with 13 bases between the two germline ends. The CDR3 DNA is TGCGCCAGCAGCTTGTCCGGGGCTGGGGAAGAGACCCAGTACTTC. Its translation: CASSLSGAGEETQYF. The full variable domain, its missing parts supplied by reference TRBV5-1 and TRBJ2-5, is KAGVTQTPRYLIKTRGQQVTLSCSPISGHRSVSWYQQTPGQGLQFLFEYFSETQRNKGNFPGRFSGRQFSNSRSEMNVSTLELGDSALYLCASSLSGAGEETQYFGPGTRLLVL.

In the case of this clonotype: A much larger clone is a single base away; this may be a read error. The V call is TRBV6-2 or TRBV6-3, the J call TRBJ2-7, with D maybe TRBD1 (5 bases). This CDR3 spans 15 amino acids. Germline-derived CDR1 and CDR2 are MNHEY and SVGEGT. V lost 10 bases and J 5 bases, leaving 24 bases between the germline ends. The CDR3 loop reads CATISLQTVIHEQYF. The CDR3 DNA follows: TGTGCCACCATTTCTTTGCAGACAGTTATCCACGAGCAGTACTTC.

On this clonotype itself: No conserved phenylalanine or tryptophan is present at the end of the CDR3, so a read error is the likely explanation. J is TRBJ2-6 and V is TRBV30; D not resolved. This CDR3 comprises 15 residues. V lost 3 bases and J lost 0, with 9 bases in between. Germline V gives CDR1 GTSNPN, CDR2 SVGIG (reference sequence). The CDR3 sequence is CAWSLGSSGANVLTL. The CDR3 coding sequence is TGTGCCTGGAGCTTGGGAAGCTCTGGGGCCAACGTCCTGACTTTG.

Notes on this clonotype: A clone one base away is much larger, so this may be a read error. The chain uses TRBV30 and TRBJ2-7, with D perhaps assigned TRBD1 or TRBD2 (6 bases each). The germline V and J ends were trimmed by 3 bases and 2 bases, with 11 bases remaining between them. Germline CDR1 reads GTSNPN; CDR2 reads SVGIG (reference sequence). The CDR3 has 13 amino acids. The CDR3 region has the DNA TGTGCCTGGAGAGGGGGGAGCCCCTACGAGCAGTACTTC. It yields the protein CAWRGGSPYEQYF.

V and J are TRBV2 and TRBJ2-1; D remains ambiguous. Trimming left V 3 bases short and J 4 bases short, with 13 bases between. CDR3 length: 15 amino acids. CDR1 SNHLY and CDR2 FYNNEI come from the germline V gene. The CDR3 sequence: CASSEASAVYNEQFF. CDR3 coding DNA: TGTGCCAGCAGTGAGGCTAGTGCCGTTTACAATGAGCAGTTCTTC.

This chain uses TRBV10-2 with TRBJ2-5; 8 bases fit TRBD1. With the DNA end fitting TRBJ2-7 better, the J assignment may be wrong. Germline values: CDR1 WSHSY, CDR2 SAAADI. There are 15 residues in the CDR3. For the CDR3, the DNA is TGCGCCAGCAGATACCATGTCAGGGGGCAGTACGAGCAGTACTTC. It translates to CASRYHVRGQYEQYF.

The chain uses TRBV20-1 and TRBJ2-1; 7 bases are shared with TRBD1. This CDR3 comprises 14 residues. J lost 6 bases, V lost 5 bases, and 10 bases had no gene match. Germline CDR1 and CDR2: DFQATT and SNEGSKA (reference sequence). In DNA, the CDR3 is TGCAGTGCTTTTGCGACAGGGATGGCCAATGAGCAGTTCTTC. Translating it yields CSAFATGMANEQFF.

The chain employs TRBV6-5 and TRBJ2-7; 12 bases are a match to TRBD2. The CDR3 is made up of 16 amino acids. Trimming at V came to 4 bases and at J to 4 bases, leaving 8 bases not matched to a gene. Germline CDR1 and CDR2: MNHEY and SVGAGI. The CDR3 region is CASSSRLAGETYEQYF. The DNA for the CDR3 is TGTGCCAGCAGTTCCAGACTAGCGGGGGAAACTTACGAGCAGTACTTC.

Ten or more counts support this clonotype. CDR3 amino acids: CASSQDNGELFF. The CDR3 region has the DNA TGTGCCAGCAGCCAAGATAACGGGGAGCTGTTTTTT. This rearrangement joins TRBV4-2 to TRBJ2-2, with D uncertain. The germline gives CDR1 LGHNA, CDR2 YNFKEQ. The V and J ends lost 0 bases and 7 bases respectively, with 3 bases between them. The CDR3 covers 12 residues.

This sequence joins TRBV7-9 and TRBJ2-7; TRBD2 matches at 15 bases. Losses at the gene ends were 4 bases for V and 4 bases for J; bases not matched to a gene: 2. Germline-derived CDR1 and CDR2 are SEHNR and FQNEAQ (reference sequence). The length of the CDR3 is 15 residues. The chain's CDR3 is CASSSGLAGGYEQYF. The CDR3 coding sequence is TGTGCCAGCAGCTCTGGACTAGCGGGGGGGTACGAGCAGTACTTC. Full variable domain (remainder filled in from reference TRBV7-9 and TRBJ2-7): DTGVSQNPRHKITKRGQNVTFRCDPISEHNRLYWYRQTLGQGPEFLTYFQNEAQLEKSRLLSDRFSAERPKGSFSTLEIQRTEQGDSAMYLCASSSGLAGGYEQYFGPGTRLTVT.

The CDR3 loop reads CASSMVDLNGNQPQHF. As DNA, the CDR3 is TGTGCCAGTAGTATGGTGGATCTCAACGGCAATCAGCCCCAGCATTTT. This chain links TRBV19 with TRBJ1-5, with D uncertain. The CDR3 runs to 16 residues. Germline V gene sequence: CDR1 LNHDA, CDR2 SQIVND (reference sequence). Deletions cut 3 bases from V and 2 bases from J, with 14 bases between.

This clonotype was seen at least ten times. The J gene is TRBJ1-2, the V gene TRBV7-8, with TRBD1 as a possible D gene (5 bases). The CDR3 runs to 14 residues. CDR1 is SGHVS and CDR2 is FQNEAQ in the germline V gene. The V end was cut by 1 base, the J end by 7 bases, with 13 bases between. The CDR3 nucleotides read TGTGCCAGCAGCTTAGGCCCGGTGAGGGGTGGCTACACCTTC. It specifies CASSLGPVRGGYTF.

V usage is TRBV7-9 and J usage is TRBJ2-2; the match to TRBD2 covers 9 bases. This CDR3 comprises 15 residues. The ends lost 5 bases at V and 7 bases at J; junction bases unmatched: 8. From germline, CDR1 is SEHNR and CDR2 FQNEAQ (reference sequence). CDR3 in amino acids: CASSHASRGGGELFF. In DNA form, the CDR3 reads TGTGCCAGCAGCCATGCCTCGCGGGGGGGCGGGGAGCTGTTTTTT.

This clonotype came up a few times. V gene TRBV29-1 combines with J gene TRBJ1-1; possibly TRBD1 for D (5 bases). CDR3 length: 10 amino acids. Germline CDR1 SQVTM, CDR2 ANQGSEA. Trimming cost V 8 bases and J 4 bases, with 8 bases left between them. The CDR3 region has the DNA TGCAGCTTGCAGGGCACTGAAGCTTTCTTT. Translation gives CSLQGTEAFF. Supplemented by reference TRBV29-1 and TRBJ1-1, the full variable domain reads SAVISQKPSRDICQRGTSLTIQCQVDSQVTMMFWYRQQPGQSLTLIATANQGSEATYESGFVIDKFPISRPNLTFSTLTVSNMSPEDSSIYLCSLQGTEAFFGQGTRLTVV.

The rearrangement joins TRBV6-5 to TRBJ2-1; D perhaps matches TRBD1 (6 bases). V was shortened by 2 bases and J by 8 bases, with 16 bases between the two germline ends. This CDR3 is built from 15 residues. Germline-derived CDR1 and CDR2 are MNHEY and SVGAGI. The chain's CDR3 is CASSYLLIQGDEQFF. The DNA for the CDR3 is TGTGCCAGCAGTTACCTCCTTATACAGGGCGATGAGCAGTTCTTC.

In this sample, this clonotype turned up a few times. As DNA, the CDR3 is TGTGCCAGTTCTAACCCGGGGAGCCCGCGCTATGGCTACACCTTC. Encoded protein: CASSNPGSPRYGYTF. This chain uses TRBV25-1 with TRBJ1-2; D not resolved. The CDR3 is made up of 15 amino acids. Trimming took off 9 bases at V and 4 bases at J, with 21 bases between the two ends. CDR1 and CDR2 (germline): MGHDK, SYGVNS.

The chain joins TRBV18 to TRBJ1-5; 10 nucleotides align to TRBD1. The CDR3 contains 15 residues. Germline trimming cut 2 bases from V and 6 bases from J; bases unmatched to any gene: 4. Germline CDR1 is KGHSH and CDR2 is LQKENI. CDR3 in amino acids: CASSPGTGDLQPQHF. CDR3 sequence (DNA): TGTGCCAGCTCACCAGGGACAGGGGATCTTCAGCCCCAGCATTTT.

This clonotype was observed many times. The V and J genes are TRBV2 and TRBJ2-5; 10 nucleotides agree with TRBD2. The ends lost 7 bases at V and 4 bases at J; junction bases unmatched: 9. The CDR3 is 15 amino acids. Germline V gene data show CDR1 as SNHLY and CDR2 as FYNNEI. CDR3: CASTLGLAGVETQYF. The CDR3 nucleotides read TGTGCCAGCACCCTTGGGCTAGCGGGGGTAGAGACCCAGTACTTC.

The rearrangement joins TRBV6-5 to TRBJ1-2; maybe TRBD1 (5 bases). With 6 bases removed from V and 8 bases from J, the gap between germline ends came to 16 bases. This CDR3 is built from 13 residues. The V gene's germline CDR1 is MNHEY and CDR2 SVGAGI. The CDR3 loop reads CASRLSGSGGYTF. For the CDR3, the DNA is TGTGCCAGCAGGCTAAGCGGATCAGGGGGCTACACCTTC.